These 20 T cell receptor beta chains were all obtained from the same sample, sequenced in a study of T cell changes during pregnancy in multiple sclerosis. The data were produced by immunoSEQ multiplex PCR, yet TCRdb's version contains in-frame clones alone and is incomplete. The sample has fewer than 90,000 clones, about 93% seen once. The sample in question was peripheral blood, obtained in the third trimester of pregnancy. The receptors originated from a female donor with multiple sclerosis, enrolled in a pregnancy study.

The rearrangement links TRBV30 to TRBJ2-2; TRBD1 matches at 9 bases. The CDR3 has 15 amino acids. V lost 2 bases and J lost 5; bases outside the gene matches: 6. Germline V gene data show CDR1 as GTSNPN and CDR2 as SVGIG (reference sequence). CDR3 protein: CAWSWGQGVTGELFF. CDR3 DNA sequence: TGTGCCTGGAGTTGGGGACAGGGAGTAACCGGGGAGCTGTTTTTT.

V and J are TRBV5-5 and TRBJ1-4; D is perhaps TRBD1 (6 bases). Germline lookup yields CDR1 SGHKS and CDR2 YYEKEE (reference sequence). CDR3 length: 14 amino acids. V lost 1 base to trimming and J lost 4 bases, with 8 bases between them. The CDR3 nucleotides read TGTGCCAGCAGCTTGAGGACAGATAATGAAAAACTGTTTTTT. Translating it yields CASSLRTDNEKLFF.

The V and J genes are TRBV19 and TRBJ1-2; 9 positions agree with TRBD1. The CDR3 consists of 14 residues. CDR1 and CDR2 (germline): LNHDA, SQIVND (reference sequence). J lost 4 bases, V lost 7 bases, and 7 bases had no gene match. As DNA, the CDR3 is TGTGCCAGTACCGGGACAGGGTTCATCTATGGCTACACCTTC. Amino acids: CASTGTGFIYGYTF.

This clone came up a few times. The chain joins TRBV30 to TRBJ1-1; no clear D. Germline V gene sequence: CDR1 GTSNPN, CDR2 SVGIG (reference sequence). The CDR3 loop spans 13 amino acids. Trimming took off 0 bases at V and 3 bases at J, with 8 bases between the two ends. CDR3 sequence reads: CAWSVRQDTEAFF. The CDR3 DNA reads TGTGCCTGGAGTGTACGGCAGGACACTGAAGCTTTCTTT.

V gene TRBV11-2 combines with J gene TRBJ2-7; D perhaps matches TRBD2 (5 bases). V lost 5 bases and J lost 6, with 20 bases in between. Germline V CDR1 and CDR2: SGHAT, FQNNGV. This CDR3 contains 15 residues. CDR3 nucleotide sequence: TGTGCCAGCAGCCTAGGAGTCGGCAGGAGGACCGAGCAGTACTTC. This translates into CASSLGVGRRTEQYF.

CDR3 nucleotides: TGTGCCTGGAGTGCCATACTAGCGGAGCCCTACGAGCAGTACTTC. It yields the protein CAWSAILAEPYEQYF. The chain carries TRBV30 and TRBJ2-7; 8 nucleotides align to TRBD2. Germline V gene sequence: CDR1 GTSNPN, CDR2 SVGIG (reference sequence). This CDR3 contains 15 residues. V lost 1 base to trimming and J lost 2 bases; unmatched junction nucleotides: 7.

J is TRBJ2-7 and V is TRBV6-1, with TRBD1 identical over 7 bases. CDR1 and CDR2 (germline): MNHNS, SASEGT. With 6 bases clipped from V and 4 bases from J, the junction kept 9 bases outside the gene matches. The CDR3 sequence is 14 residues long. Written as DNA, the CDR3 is TGTGCCAGCAGCCCGGGACAGCACATTTACGAGCAGTACTTC. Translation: CASSPGQHIYEQYF.

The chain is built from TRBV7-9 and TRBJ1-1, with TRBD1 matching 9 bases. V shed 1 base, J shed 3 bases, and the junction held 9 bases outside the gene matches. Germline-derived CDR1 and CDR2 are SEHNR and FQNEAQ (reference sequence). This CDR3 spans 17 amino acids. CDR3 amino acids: CASSLEWDRAVHTEAFF. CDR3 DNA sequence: TGTGCCAGCAGCTTAGAATGGGACAGGGCGGTCCACACTGAAGCTTTCTTT.

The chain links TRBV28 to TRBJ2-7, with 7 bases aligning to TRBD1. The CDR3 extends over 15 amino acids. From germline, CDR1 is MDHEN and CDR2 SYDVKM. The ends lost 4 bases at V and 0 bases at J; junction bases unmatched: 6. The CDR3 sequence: CASSSGDSFSYEQYF. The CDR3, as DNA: TGTGCCAGCAGTTCCGGGGACAGCTTCTCCTACGAGCAGTACTTC.

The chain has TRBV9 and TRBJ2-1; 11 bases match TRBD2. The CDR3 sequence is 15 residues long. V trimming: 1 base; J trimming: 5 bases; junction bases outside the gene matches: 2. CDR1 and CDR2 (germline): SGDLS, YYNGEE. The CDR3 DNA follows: TGTGCCAGCAGCGTATATAGCGGGAGGGACAATGAGCAGTTCTTC. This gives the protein CASSVYSGRDNEQFF.

CDR3 DNA sequence: TGTGCCAGCAGCTCTCAGGGAAATCAGCCCCAGCATTTT. This encodes CASSSQGNQPQHF. The genes are TRBV7-9 and TRBJ1-5, with D possibly being TRBD1 (5 bases). V was cut by 4 bases and J by 4 bases, with 8 bases left in between. Germline V gene data show CDR1 as SEHNR and CDR2 as FQNEAQ (reference sequence). The CDR3 runs 13 residues.

CDR3 residues: CASSLVPGGDYGYTF. For the CDR3, the DNA is TGTGCCAGCAGCTTAGTTCCGGGGGGAGACTATGGCTACACCTTC. V is TRBV5-4 and J is TRBJ1-2; TRBD1 might be the D (5 bases). CDR3 size: 15 residues. From germline, CDR1 is SGHNT and CDR2 YYREEE (reference sequence). Trimming pared 2 bases from V and 3 bases from J, leaving 14 bases between.

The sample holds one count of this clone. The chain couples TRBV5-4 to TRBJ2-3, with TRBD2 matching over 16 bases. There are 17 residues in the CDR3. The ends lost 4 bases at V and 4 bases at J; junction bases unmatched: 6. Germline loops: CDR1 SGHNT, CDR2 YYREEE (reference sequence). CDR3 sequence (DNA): TGTGCCAGCAGCCAAGGGACTAGCGGGAGGGCCCCAGATACGCAGTATTTT. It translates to CASSQGTSGRAPDTQYF.

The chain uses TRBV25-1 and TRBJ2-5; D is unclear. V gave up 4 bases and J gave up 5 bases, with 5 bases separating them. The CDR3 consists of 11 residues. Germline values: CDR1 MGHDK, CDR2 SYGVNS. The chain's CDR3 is CASSALETQYF. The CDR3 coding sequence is TGTGCCAGCAGTGCCCTCGAGACCCAGTACTTC.

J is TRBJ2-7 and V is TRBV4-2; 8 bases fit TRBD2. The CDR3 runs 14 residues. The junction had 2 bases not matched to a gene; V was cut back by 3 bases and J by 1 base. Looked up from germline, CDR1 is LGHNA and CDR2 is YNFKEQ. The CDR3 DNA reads TGTGCCAGCAGCCAGACTAGCGTGTCCTACGAGCAGTACTTC. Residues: CASSQTSVSYEQYF.

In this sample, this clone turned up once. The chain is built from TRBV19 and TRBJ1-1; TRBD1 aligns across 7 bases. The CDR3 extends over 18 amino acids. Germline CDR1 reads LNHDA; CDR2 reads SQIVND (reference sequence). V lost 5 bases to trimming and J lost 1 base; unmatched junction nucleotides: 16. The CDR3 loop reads CASSFGWDRIEKNTEAFF. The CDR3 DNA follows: TGTGCCAGTAGTTTTGGGTGGGACAGAATAGAAAAGAACACTGAAGCTTTCTTT.

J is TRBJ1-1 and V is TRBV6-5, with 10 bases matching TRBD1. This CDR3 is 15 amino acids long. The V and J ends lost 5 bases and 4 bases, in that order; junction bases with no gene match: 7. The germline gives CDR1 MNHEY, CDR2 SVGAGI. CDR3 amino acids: CASSPLTGGVTEAFF. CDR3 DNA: TGTGCCAGCAGTCCGCTGACAGGGGGCGTCACTGAAGCTTTCTTT.

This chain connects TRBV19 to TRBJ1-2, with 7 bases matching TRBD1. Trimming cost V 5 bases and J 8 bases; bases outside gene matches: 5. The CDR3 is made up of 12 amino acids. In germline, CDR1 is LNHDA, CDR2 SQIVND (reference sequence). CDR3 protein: CASSPDRVGYTF. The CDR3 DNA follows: TGTGCCAGTAGTCCCGACAGGGTCGGCTACACCTTC.

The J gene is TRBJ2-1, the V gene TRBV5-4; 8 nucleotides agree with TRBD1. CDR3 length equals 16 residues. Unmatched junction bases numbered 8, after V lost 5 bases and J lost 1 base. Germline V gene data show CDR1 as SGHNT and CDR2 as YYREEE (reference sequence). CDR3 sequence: CASSSSGTGSYNEQFF. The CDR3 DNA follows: TGTGCCAGCAGTTCCTCCGGGACAGGTTCCTACAATGAGCAGTTCTTC.

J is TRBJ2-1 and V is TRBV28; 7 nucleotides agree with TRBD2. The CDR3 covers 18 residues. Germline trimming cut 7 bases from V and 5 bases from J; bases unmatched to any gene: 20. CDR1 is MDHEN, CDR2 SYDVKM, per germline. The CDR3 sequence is CASMRGSPSGTFDNEQFF. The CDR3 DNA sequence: TGTGCCAGCATGCGGGGGAGTCCAAGCGGGACTTTCGACAATGAGCAGTTCTTC.